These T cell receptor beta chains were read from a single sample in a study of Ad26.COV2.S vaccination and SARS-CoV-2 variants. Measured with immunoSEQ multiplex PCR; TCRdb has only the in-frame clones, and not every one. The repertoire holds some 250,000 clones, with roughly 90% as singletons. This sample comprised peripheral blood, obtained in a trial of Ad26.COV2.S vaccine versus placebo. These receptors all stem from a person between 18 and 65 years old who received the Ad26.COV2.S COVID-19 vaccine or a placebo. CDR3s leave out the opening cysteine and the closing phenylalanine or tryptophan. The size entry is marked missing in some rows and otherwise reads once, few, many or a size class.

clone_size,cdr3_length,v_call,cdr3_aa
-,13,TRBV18,ASSPGRPYLYGYT
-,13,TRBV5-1,ASSLVGGRGGELF
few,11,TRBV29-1,SVKGRLNEKLF
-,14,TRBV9,ASSLNGLSAYNEQF
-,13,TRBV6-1,ASSEGRHSNQPQH
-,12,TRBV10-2,ASSESSTGGEQY
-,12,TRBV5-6,ASSEGQISYEQY
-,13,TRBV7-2,ASSLPRLAGGEQY
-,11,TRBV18,ASSPSRANEQY
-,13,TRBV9,ASSVRGANTGELF
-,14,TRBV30,AWSGGNRLSRNTIY
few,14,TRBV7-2,ASSLAGGRTAYEQY
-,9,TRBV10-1,ASSRGETQY
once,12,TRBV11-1,ASSLGRSTDTQY
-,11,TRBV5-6,ASSRGTGGGYT